The entry below gives a single TCR beta chain sequence along with its context. Its antigen is unknown. These data originate in a study of graft-versus-host responses after intestinal transplantation. Study-wide context: Grafts that recipients had were multivisceral, liver-intestinal, or isolated intestinal transplants.

The table came from immunoSEQ multiplex PCR; TCRdb's copy has only in-frame clones and leaves some out. The repertoire has tens of thousands of clones, around 91% of them found once; the top ten carry around 2.5%. Study-level points and caveats: Recipient marrow showed GvH clones, some seen first in ileum or blood. Peak circulating GvH clone levels were associated with early post-transplant HvG declines.

Germline V lookup: CDR1 SGHVS, CDR2 FQNEAQ. The CDR3 has 16 residues. With V trimmed by 7 bases and J by 4 bases, 13 bases remained unmatched. The clonotype was recovered from a human patient who received an intestinal transplant, so some T cells may come from the graft donor. The V gene is TRBV7-8, the J gene TRBJ2-7; 10 positions agree with TRBD1. This sample comprised PBMCs, obtained almost 120 days after intestinal transplantation. CDR3 region: CASTPFPGQGKYEQYF. The CDR3 DNA is TGTGCCAGCACCCCTTTTCCGGGACAGGGGAAGTACGAGCAGTACTTC.